These T cell receptor beta chains were read from a single sample in a study of T-cell memory formation after mild COVID-19. A single record per CDR3 protein comes from TCRdb applying MiXCR to the 5' RACE reads. The sample holds roughly 560,000 distinct CDR3 sequences, about a fifth seen once. The sample taken for sequencing was PBMCs or a T cell subset sorted from them (not recorded which). The receptors originated from an adult woman who had mild COVID-19 (a few samples of this study predate the infection). Cell type and time point are not known. Both conserved end residues are trimmed from each CDR3.

v_gene	len	CDR3aa
TRBV2	13	ASSEAGGGANVLT
TRBV30	12	AWSRTSGANVLT
TRBV6-7	15	AQGLSRPTGFSYEQY
TRBV18	16	ASSPGSGEGDVNTEAF
TRBV18	13	ASSPPGTERGEQF
TRBV5-1	10	ASATGDYGYT
TRBV15	14	ATSRGRQGSTDTQY
TRBV12-3/TRBV12-4	12	ASSLRVPNYGYT
TRBV12-3/TRBV12-4	12	ASSFGRLNSPLH
TRBV12-3/TRBV12-4	13	AGSSGQGATGELF
TRBV20-1	12	SARTQPGTDTQY
TRBV5-1	12	ASSLAYVTDTQY
TRBV5-1	11	ASSSTEYNEQF
TRBV6-1	12	ASSGGLTNTEAF
TRBV5-6	16	ASSLYLWRIKRGETQY
TRBV5-1	13	ASSRTSQSSYEQY
TRBV20-1	12	SGTTGGLRNEQF
TRBV4-2	13	ASSQERAGNQPQH
TRBV5-1	13	ASSEGTGGVDEQF
TRBV25-1	15	ASSEHKGPSGTGELF
TRBV30	14	AWSVKGLRIYQPQH
TRBV6-2/TRBV6-3	12	ASSYLQDTGELF
TRBV24-1	12	ATSDPDRSYEQY
TRBV7-3	11	ASSSGARNEQF
TRBV14	13	ASSQGGSRDYGYT
TRBV6-5	11	ASSPGAKNIQY
TRBV7-6	13	ASSLATSPTGELF
TRBV4-2	13	ASSQGQGVTDTQY
TRBV12-3/TRBV12-4	14	ASSLGSAGGIYGYT
TRBV24-1	12	ATSDRRRANEQF
TRBV10-3	12	AISELGTDSPLH
TRBV5-1	12	ASSSGQGGYEQY
TRBV6-4	11	ASSEGMNTEAF
TRBV6-2/TRBV6-3	13	ASIPGLAGAGEQY
TRBV6-5	16	ASSWRDRGLSGANVLT
TRBV5-1	11	ASATGNTGELF
TRBV12-3/TRBV12-4	12	ASSLVGPLAEQF
TRBV11-3	12	ASSLGRPGNTIY
TRBV7-8	11	ASSPGGGREAF
TRBV4-1	13	ASSQVGASNYGYT